This T cell receptor (beta chain) was identified during a study of CD8 T cells in Susac syndrome. Study findings and constraints: Within total CD8+ repertoires, around 15 Susac-specific public clones were found, and within CD8+ TEMRA repertoires, about five.

Looked up from germline, CDR1 is SEHNR and CDR2 is FQNEAQ (reference sequence). V was trimmed by 5 bases and J by 0 bases, leaving 8 bases between them. The CDR3 covers 14 residues. Turning to this clonotype: What it binds is not known.

RNA in amounts of roughly 0.5 to 1 ug was reverse transcribed with random hexamers. Multiplex immunoSEQ PCR targeted 54 Vbeta and 13 Jbeta TCR beta segments. TCRdb reprocessed the immunoSEQ multiplex PCR reads with MiXCR, giving one entry per CDR3 protein. The data hold roughly 80,000 distinct CDR3 sequences, with roughly 94% observed a single time. This clonotype originated in a human donor with Susac syndrome. Sequenced: CD8+ T cells from PBMCs. V gene TRBV7-9 combines with J gene TRBJ2-1; TRBD1 might be the D (6 bases). The CDR3 DNA reads as TGTGCCAGCAGCCTGACAGGCTCCTACAATGAGCAGTTCTTC. Protein: CASSLTGSYNEQFF.